The 3 T cell receptor beta chains listed next were all sequenced from one sample in a study of blood T cell repertoires in COVID-19. Method: immunoSEQ multiplex PCR; TCRdb's copy keeps in-frame clones and lacks some. This table has 200,000 to 250,000 clones, approximately 85% appearing once. Sample: peripheral blood. Every receptor here comes from a woman in her 70s with COVID-19, enrolled during active disease.

In its sample, this clone was seen a few times. V and J are TRBV28 and TRBJ1-6; D is unclear. Germline lookup yields CDR1 MDHEN and CDR2 SYDVKM. The germline V and J ends were trimmed by 3 bases and 0 bases, with 12 bases remaining between them. The CDR3 runs to 17 residues. The CDR3 bases are TGTGCCAGCAGTTTTGAACAGTCGAGCTCCTATAATTCACCCCTCCACTTT. Protein product: CASSFEQSSSYNSPLHF.

This chain connects TRBV29-1 to TRBJ2-7; 7 nucleotides agree with TRBD1. The germline V gene encodes CDR1 SQVTM and CDR2 ANQGSEA. V was pared by 4 bases and J by 6 bases, with 6 bases of the junction left unmatched. The CDR3 extends over 12 amino acids. The CDR3 nucleotides are TGCAGCGTTGGGACAGGAAATCGCGAGCAGTACTTC. Translated: CSVGTGNREQYF.

This chain connects TRBV6-5 to TRBJ1-2; D perhaps matches TRBD1 (6 bases). Germline CDR1 is MNHEY and CDR2 is SVGAGI. The CDR3 is 15 amino acids. Trimming shortened V by 0 bases and J by 4 bases, and 12 bases separated the two germline ends. CDR3 DNA sequence: TGTGCCAGCAGTTACTCCGGGGGGGCCCTCTATGGCTACACCTTC. It encodes CASSYSGGALYGYTF.